These 29 T cell receptor beta chains originate from one sample sequenced in a study of CD8 T cells in Susac syndrome. When the RNA was reverse transcribed, random hexamers were used with an input of roughly 0.45 to 1 ug. TCRdb re-derived calls from the immunoSEQ multiplex PCR reads in MiXCR, one entry per CDR3 protein. This table holds over 350,000 distinct CDR3 sequences, approximately 85% found once. What was sequenced was CD8+ T cells from PBMCs. The receptor source for this set is a human donor with multiple sclerosis.

This chain joins TRBV6-1 and TRBJ2-7; D ambiguous. CDR1 MNHNS and CDR2 SASEGT come from the germline V gene. With 1 base removed from V and 5 bases from J, the gap between germline ends came to 15 bases. This CDR3 comprises 15 residues. The DNA for the CDR3 is TGTGCCAGCAGTGAAGTCTCTTGGCCCCGGGACGAGCAGTACTTC. This translates into CASSEVSWPRDEQYF.

The chain combines TRBV6-1 with TRBJ1-2, with 10 positions matching TRBD1. Looked up from germline, CDR1 is MNHNS and CDR2 is SASEGT. CDR3 size: 14 residues. V lost 8 bases to trimming and J lost 5 bases; unmatched junction nucleotides: 8. The CDR3 region is CASGGGGQGYGYTF. In nucleotides, the CDR3 is TGTGCCAGCGGTGGCGGGGGACAGGGGTATGGCTACACCTTC.

This sequence joins TRBV3-1 and TRBJ2-7, with D possibly called TRBD1 or TRBD2 (6 bases each). There are 15 residues in the CDR3. The V end was cut by 4 bases, the J end by 0 bases, with 13 bases between. CDR1 LGHDT and CDR2 YNNKEL come from the germline V gene (reference sequence). The CDR3 region has the DNA TGTGCCAGCAGCCCTGAGGGGGGTGACTCCTACGAGCAGTACTTC. It yields the protein CASSPEGGDSYEQYF.

The rearrangement links TRBV5-1 to TRBJ2-7, with TRBD1 matching 7 bases. V shed 0 bases and J 4 bases; nucleotides not matched to a gene: 4. The CDR3 totals 14 residues. Germline V gene data show CDR1 as SGHRS and CDR2 as YFSETQ. DNA for the CDR3: TGCGCCAGCAGCTTGGGAAGGGGGCTGTACGAGCAGTACTTC. Its translation: CASSLGRGLYEQYF.

The chain links TRBV28 to TRBJ2-7, with D perhaps assigned TRBD1 or TRBD2 (5 bases each). V dropped 3 bases and J dropped 3 bases, with 12 bases sitting between them. The V gene's germline CDR1 is MDHEN and CDR2 SYDVKM. This CDR3 contains 14 residues. The CDR3 is CASSFSGTVYEQYF. The CDR3 DNA reads as TGTGCCAGCAGTTTTTCCGGGACGGTCTACGAGCAGTACTTC.

This chain links TRBV27 with TRBJ2-5; TRBD2 matches at 10 bases. The CDR3 is made up of 14 amino acids. Per germline, CDR1 MNHEY and CDR2 SMNVEV (reference sequence). Trimming cost V 5 bases and J 5 bases; bases outside gene matches: 5. The CDR3 here is CASSPSGSGETQYF. As DNA, the CDR3 is TGTGCCAGCAGTCCTAGCGGGAGCGGGGAGACCCAGTACTTC.

The rearrangement uses TRBV30 and TRBJ1-3; D uncertain. CDR1 and CDR2 from the germline V gene are GTSNPN and SVGIG (reference sequence). CDR3 length: 11 amino acids. Trimming pared 2 bases from V and 11 bases from J, leaving 10 bases between. CDR3 in amino acids: CAWSPPGPIYF. For the CDR3, the DNA is TGTGCCTGGAGTCCCCCCGGACCCATATATTTT.

The CDR3 region has the DNA TGCAGTGCTAGAGTCCTGGGCGGCCATGAGCAGTTCTTC. It specifies CSARVLGGHEQFF. The chain joins TRBV20-1 to TRBJ2-1; D not resolved. The germline V gene encodes CDR1 DFQATT and CDR2 SNEGSKA (reference sequence). The CDR3 runs to 13 residues. The germline V and J ends were trimmed by 1 base and 8 bases, with 12 bases remaining between them.

The rearrangement links TRBV6-1 to TRBJ2-7, with TRBD2 as a possible D gene (6 bases). Germline CDR1 and CDR2: MNHNS and SASEGT. Trimming stripped 8 bases from V and 2 bases from J, with 16 bases between. The CDR3 runs to 14 residues. The CDR3 is CASRWGGEAYEQYF. CDR3 sequence (DNA): TGTGCCAGCCGTTGGGGAGGTGAGGCCTACGAGCAGTACTTC.

This clonotype was observed a few times. The rearrangement uses TRBV5-4 and TRBJ1-6; unclear D gene. The CDR3 loop spans 17 amino acids. The ends were cut back, 3 bases at V and 3 bases at J, with 16 bases in the middle. Germline loops: CDR1 SGHNT, CDR2 YYREEE (reference sequence). The CDR3: CASSSDGPYSYNSPLHF. In DNA, the CDR3 is TGTGCCAGCAGCTCAGACGGACCCTATAGCTATAATTCACCCCTCCACTTT.

The V call is TRBV27, the J call TRBJ2-7, with D possibly TRBD2 on 5 matching bases. Trimming shortened V by 0 bases and J by 5 bases, and 8 bases separated the two germline ends. The germline CDR1 and CDR2 sequences are MNHEY and SMNVEV (reference sequence). The CDR3 is 13 amino acids. This chain's CDR3 is CASSLSGVHEQYF. The CDR3 DNA reads TGTGCCAGCAGTTTATCCGGGGTCCACGAGCAGTACTTC.

This chain links TRBV2 with TRBJ2-7; D not certain. CDR1 and CDR2 (germline): SNHLY, FYNNEI. V was cut by 4 bases and J by 3 bases, with 10 bases left in between. The length of the CDR3 is 13 residues. The CDR3 region is CASSVSPGYEQYF. CDR3 DNA sequence: TGTGCCAGCAGTGTCAGCCCGGGCTACGAGCAGTACTTC.

This clonotype appeared a single time. The V call is TRBV5-5, the J call TRBJ2-1; no firm D call. Germline CDR1 is SGHKS and CDR2 is YYEKEE (reference sequence). The CDR3 sequence is 14 residues long. Trimming removed 4 bases at V and 8 bases at J, with 16 bases between. CDR3 in amino acids: CASSEENSGDEQFF. The CDR3 coding sequence is TGTGCCAGCAGCGAGGAGAATTCGGGCGATGAGCAGTTCTTC.

This clonotype was seen a single time. V and J are TRBV20-1 and TRBJ2-2, with 12 positions matching TRBD2. This CDR3 is 14 amino acids long. V lost 6 bases and J lost 5; bases outside the gene matches: 4. Germline CDR1 reads DFQATT; CDR2 reads SNEGSKA (reference sequence). The CDR3 sequence is CSAPGLAGTGELFF. Here the CDR3 DNA reads TGCAGTGCCCCTGGACTAGCGGGGACCGGGGAGCTGTTTTTT.

This sequence joins TRBV4-1 and TRBJ1-4, with 8 positions matching TRBD1. This CDR3 region has 16 residues. The ends lost 2 bases at V and 6 bases at J; junction bases unmatched: 8. Germline assignment: CDR1 MGHRA and CDR2 YSYEKL. The CDR3 loop is CASSQRVAGGDEKLFF. The CDR3 region has the DNA TGCGCCAGCAGCCAACGCGTGGCAGGGGGCGATGAAAAACTGTTTTTT.

This chain connects TRBV27 to TRBJ1-1, with D possibly TRBD1 on 5 matching bases. Trimming took 6 bases from V and 7 from J, leaving 12 bases between them. Germline loops: CDR1 MNHEY, CDR2 SMNVEV (reference sequence). The CDR3 consists of 12 residues. The CDR3 loop is CASRAEGLEAFF. The CDR3 DNA is TGTGCCAGCAGAGCAGAGGGACTTGAAGCTTTCTTT.

This sequence joins TRBV4-1 and TRBJ2-1; D gene unclear. This CDR3 is built from 14 residues. V lost 1 base and J 8 bases, leaving 12 bases between the germline ends. Germline CDR1 MGHRA, CDR2 YSYEKL. This chain's CDR3 is CASSQGLEYHEQFF. The CDR3, as DNA: TGCGCCAGCAGCCAAGGTTTGGAGTACCATGAGCAGTTCTTC.

The chain joins TRBV12-3 or TRBV12-4 to TRBJ1-5, with unresolved D. The CDR3 covers 14 residues. V was cut by 3 bases and J by 0 bases, with 6 bases left in between. CDR3 DNA: TGTGCCAGCAGTTTCTGGGGTAGCAATCAGCCCCAGCATTTT. Protein sequence: CASSFWGSNQPQHF.

J is TRBJ1-1 and V is TRBV15; the match to TRBD1 covers 7 bases. Germline V lookup: CDR1 LNHNV, CDR2 YYDKDF (reference sequence). V shed 0 bases and J 6 bases; nucleotides not matched to a gene: 10. CDR3 length: 16 residues. The CDR3: CATSRDRDSSYPEAFF. CDR3 nucleotide sequence: TGTGCCACCAGCAGAGATCGGGACAGCTCCTATCCTGAAGCTTTCTTT.

The rearrangement uses TRBV2 and TRBJ1-5; D gene uncertain. V lost 4 bases, J lost 6 bases, and 7 bases lay in between. The germline gives CDR1 SNHLY, CDR2 FYNNEI. This CDR3 comprises 12 residues. CDR3 in amino acids: CASSGGFQPQHF. The CDR3 region has the DNA TGTGCCAGCAGTGGAGGTTTTCAGCCCCAGCATTTT.

The chain joins TRBV5-6 to TRBJ1-4; D gene uncertain. Germline V gene lookup returns CDR1 SGHDT and CDR2 YYEEEE. The V end lost 7 bases, the J end lost 7 bases, and 14 bases lay between the germline ends. The CDR3 contains 13 residues. CDR3 bases: TGTGCCAGCGGTCTCGGTTCGGGTGAAAAACTGTTTTTT. This encodes CASGLGSGEKLFF.

The chain is built from TRBV30 and TRBJ2-7, with TRBD1 matching 8 bases. The length of the CDR3 is 12 residues. The ends lost 4 bases at V and 4 bases at J; junction bases unmatched: 3. Germline CDR1 GTSNPN, CDR2 SVGIG (reference sequence). In DNA form, the CDR3 reads TGTGCCTGGAATCAGGGGGCTTACGAGCAGTACTTC. Encoded protein: CAWNQGAYEQYF.

The genes are TRBV20-1 and TRBJ2-7; 8 bases line up with TRBD2. V was clipped by 2 bases and J by 1 base; unmatched bases: 7. This CDR3 comprises 15 residues. From germline, CDR1 is DFQATT and CDR2 SNEGSKA (reference sequence). This chain's CDR3 is CSARSSAGESYEQYF. DNA for the CDR3: TGCAGTGCTAGATCTTCAGCGGGAGAATCCTACGAGCAGTACTTC.

CDR3 sequence reads: CSARDSGTGNTEAFF. DNA for the CDR3: TGCAGTGCTAGAGATAGCGGGACAGGGAACACTGAAGCTTTCTTT. V gene TRBV20-1 combines with J gene TRBJ1-1; 8 bases align to TRBD1. V shed 0 bases, J shed 1 base, and the junction held 4 bases outside the gene matches. Germline values: CDR1 DFQATT, CDR2 SNEGSKA (reference sequence). The CDR3 has 15 amino acids.

V is TRBV28 and J is TRBJ2-2, with 12 bases aligning to TRBD2. The trim removed 1 base at V and 4 bases at J, leaving 4 bases unmatched. The CDR3 is made up of 17 amino acids. The germline V gene encodes CDR1 MDHEN and CDR2 SYDVKM. DNA for the CDR3: TGTGCCAGCAGTTTATATGTGACTAGCGGGAGCACCGGGGAGCTGTTTTTT. It translates to CASSLYVTSGSTGELFF.

This rearrangement joins TRBV19 to TRBJ1-1, with a weak D call TRBD1 (5 bases). Germline V CDR1 and CDR2: LNHDA, SQIVND (reference sequence). Trimming took 7 bases from V and 0 from J, leaving 9 bases between them. The CDR3 has 13 amino acids. The CDR3 sequence is CASIPGMNTEAFF. The CDR3 bases are TGTGCCAGTATCCCAGGGATGAACACTGAAGCTTTCTTT.

The V and J genes are TRBV19 and TRBJ2-1; D remains unclear. The germline V gene encodes CDR1 LNHDA and CDR2 SQIVND (reference sequence). This CDR3 has 15 amino acids. Trimming cost V 10 bases and J 0 bases, with 16 bases left between them. The CDR3 spells CATSKGLYSYNEQFF. The DNA for the CDR3 is TGTGCCACCTCAAAGGGCCTATACTCCTACAATGAGCAGTTCTTC.

The chain recombines TRBV6-1 with TRBJ1-2; 7 bases are a match to TRBD1. Germline loops: CDR1 MNHNS, CDR2 SASEGT. V was pared by 6 bases and J by 0 bases, with 4 bases of the junction left unmatched. This CDR3 contains 14 residues. This CDR3 reads CASSDRAPNYGYTF. The CDR3 DNA sequence: TGTGCCAGCAGCGACAGGGCCCCTAACTATGGCTACACCTTC.

The chain links TRBV5-4 to TRBJ1-1, with D hard to call. V was cut by 1 base and J by 8 bases, with 9 bases left in between. The CDR3 loop spans 12 amino acids. Germline CDR1 and CDR2: SGHNT and YYREEE (reference sequence). CDR3 sequence reads: CASSLFGSEAFF. CDR3 nucleotides: TGTGCCAGCAGCTTGTTTGGCAGCGAAGCTTTCTTT.